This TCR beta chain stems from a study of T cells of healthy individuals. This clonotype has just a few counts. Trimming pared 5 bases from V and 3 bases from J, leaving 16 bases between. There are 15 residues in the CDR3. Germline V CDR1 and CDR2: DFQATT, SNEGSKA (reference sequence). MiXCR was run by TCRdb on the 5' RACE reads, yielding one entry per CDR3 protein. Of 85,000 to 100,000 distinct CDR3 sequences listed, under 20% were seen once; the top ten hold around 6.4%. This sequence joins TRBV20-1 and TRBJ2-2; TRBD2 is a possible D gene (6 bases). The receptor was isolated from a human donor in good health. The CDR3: CSAYHEASDTGELFF. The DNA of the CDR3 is TGCAGTGCTTACCACGAGGCTAGCGACACCGGGGAGCTGTTTTTT.